Each of the 9 T cell receptor beta chains below was sequenced from the same sample in a study of blood T cell repertoires in COVID-19. Only in-frame clones appear in the TCRdb table, and some are missing; sequencing was by immunoSEQ multiplex PCR. The sample carries 200,000 to 300,000 clones, roughly four fifths recorded once. Sequencing was done on a sample of peripheral blood. The receptors shown here come from an elderly woman with acute or convalescent COVID-19.

V and J are TRBV15 and TRBJ1-5; D is perhaps TRBD1 (5 bases). CDR1 and CDR2 (germline): LNHNV, YYDKDF (reference sequence). Trimming shortened V by 3 bases and J by 1 base, and 10 bases separated the two germline ends. The CDR3 totals 15 residues. CDR3 nucleotide sequence: TGTGCCACCAGCAGGGGACTTCTGAGCAATCAGCCCCAGCATTTT. Its translation: CATSRGLLSNQPQHF.

This clone has only one observation. The genes are TRBV5-1 and TRBJ2-2; D may be TRBD1 (6 bases). CDR3 length: 14 amino acids. With 1 base removed from V and 5 bases from J, the gap between germline ends came to 9 bases. Per the germline V gene, CDR1 is SGHRS and CDR2 is YFSETQ. The CDR3 DNA follows: TGCGCCAGCAGCTTGAGGCAGGGGACCGGGGAGCTGTTTTTT. It codes for CASSLRQGTGELFF.

Worth noting for this clone: Other DNA sequences in this specimen translate into the identical CDR3. This chain connects TRBV18 to TRBJ2-7; 8 bases line up with TRBD1. V trimming: 2 bases; J trimming: 1 base; junction bases outside the gene matches: 4. The CDR3 runs 15 residues. Germline CDR1 KGHSH, CDR2 LQKENI. Here the CDR3 DNA reads TGTGCCAGCTCACCAGGGACAGGTAATTCCTACGAGCAGTACTTC. Translation: CASSPGTGNSYEQYF.

The J gene is TRBJ2-2, the V gene TRBV7-3; 8 bases fit TRBD2. Germline CDR1 is SGHTA and CDR2 is FQGTGA. V lost 1 base, J lost 4 bases, and 5 bases stayed unmatched. This CDR3 contains 16 residues. CDR3 DNA sequence: TGTGCCAGCAGCTTAAACCCGGGGGGGGTCACCGGGGAGCTGTTTTTT. Amino acids: CASSLNPGGVTGELFF.

The chain uses TRBV9 and TRBJ1-6; a possible D gene is TRBD1 (5 bases). The CDR3 extends over 18 amino acids. The ends were cut back, 3 bases at V and 2 bases at J, with 18 bases in the middle. Germline V gives CDR1 SGDLS, CDR2 YYNGEE. The CDR3 coding sequence is TGTGCCAGCAGCGCCGGGGAGTCGCGGGGGACCTATAATTCACCCCTCCACTTT. Translation: CASSAGESRGTYNSPLHF.

This chain uses TRBV28 with TRBJ2-7, with 8 bases aligning to TRBD1. Losses at the gene ends were 7 bases for V and 4 bases for J; bases not matched to a gene: 12. CDR1 MDHEN and CDR2 SYDVKM come from the germline V gene. This CDR3 contains 15 residues. The DNA of the CDR3 is TGTGCCAGCATCCCTCGGGACAGGTCAGGATACGAGCAGTACTTC. Amino acids: CASIPRDRSGYEQYF.

The J gene is TRBJ1-2, the V gene TRBV2; D might be TRBD1 (5 bases). Between the trimmed V and J ends, which lost 6 bases and 2 bases, there was a span of 13 bases. The CDR3 is made up of 14 amino acids. Germline CDR1 and CDR2: SNHLY and FYNNEI. The CDR3 loop is CASSQVGGNYGYTF. CDR3 DNA: TGTGCCAGCAGCCAAGTGGGGGGAAACTATGGCTACACCTTC.

The chain uses TRBV3-1 (or the pseudogene TRBV3-2) and TRBJ2-3; tentatively, D is TRBD2 (7 bases). Trimming took off 5 bases at V and 0 bases at J, with 21 bases between the two ends. Germline loops: CDR1 LGHDT, CDR2 YNNKEL (reference sequence). This CDR3 comprises 18 residues. CDR3 bases: TGTGCCAGCAGCGGAGGGGTTAGGGGGGGGATAAGCACAGATACGCAGTATTTT. This translates into CASSGGVRGGISTDTQYF.

This chain uses TRBV12-5 with TRBJ1-5; possibly TRBD1 for D (6 bases). CDR1 and CDR2 from the germline V gene are LGHNT and FRNRAP. The CDR3 spans 14 residues. V lost 5 bases and J lost 8, with 16 bases in between. The CDR3 sequence is CASGGSGGSEPQHF. The CDR3 DNA reads as TGTGCTAGTGGTGGTTCGGGGGGCAGTGAGCCCCAGCATTTT. The variable domain in full, with the rest retrieved from reference TRBV12-5 and TRBJ1-5, is DARVTQTPRHKVTEMGQEVTMRCQPILGHNTVFWYRQTMMQGLELLAYFRNRAPLDDSGMPKDRFSAEMPDATLATLKIQPSEPRDSAVYFCASGGSGGSEPQHFGDGTRLSIL.